This record concerns one TCR beta chain sequence. TCRdb's copy holds only in-frame clones and misses some; the assay was immunoSEQ multiplex PCR. The table includes tens of thousands of clones, about 90% detected once. This sample is drawn from a study of OX40 agonist ivuxolimab in advanced cancers. About the study: All patients had ivuxolimab intravenously every 2 weeks at 0.01 to 10 mg/kg. Two cutaneous melanoma patients and one hepatocellular carcinoma patient, three in all, had partial responses.

The ends were cut back, 5 bases at V and 1 base at J, with 14 bases in the middle. This CDR3 is 15 amino acids long. Germline V gene lookup returns CDR1 SGHTA and CDR2 FQGNSA. This receptor was identified in an adult with an advanced solid tumor such as melanoma, head and neck, liver or kidney cancer. The gene calls are TRBV7-2 and TRBJ1-2, with a tentative D call TRBD1 (6 bases). This material consisted of CD4+ or CD8+ T cells sorted from blood, taken in a trial of the OX40 agonist ivuxolimab. CDR3 nucleotides: TGTGCCAGCAGCGGAGAACAGGGATTTAACTATGGCTACACCTTC. Protein sequence: CASSGEQGFNYGYTF.